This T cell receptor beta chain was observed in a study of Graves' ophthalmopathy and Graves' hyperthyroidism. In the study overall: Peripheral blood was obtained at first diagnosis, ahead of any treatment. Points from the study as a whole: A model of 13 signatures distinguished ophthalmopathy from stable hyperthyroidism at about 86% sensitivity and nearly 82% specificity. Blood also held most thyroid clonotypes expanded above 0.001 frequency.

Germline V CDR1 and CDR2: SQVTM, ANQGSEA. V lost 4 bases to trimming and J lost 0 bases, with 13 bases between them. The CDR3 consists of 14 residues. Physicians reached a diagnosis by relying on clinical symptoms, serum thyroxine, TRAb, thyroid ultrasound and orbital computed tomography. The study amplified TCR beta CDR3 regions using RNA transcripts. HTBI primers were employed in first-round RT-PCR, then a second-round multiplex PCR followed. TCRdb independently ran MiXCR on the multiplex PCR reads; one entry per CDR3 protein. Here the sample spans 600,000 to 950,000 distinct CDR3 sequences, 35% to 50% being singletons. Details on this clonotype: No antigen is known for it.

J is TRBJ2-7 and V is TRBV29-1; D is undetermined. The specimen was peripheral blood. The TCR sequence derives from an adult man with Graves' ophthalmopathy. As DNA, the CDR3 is TGCAGCGTTGGCCCCGAAGTTGGCTCCTACGAGCAGTACTTC. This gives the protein CSVGPEVGSYEQYF.